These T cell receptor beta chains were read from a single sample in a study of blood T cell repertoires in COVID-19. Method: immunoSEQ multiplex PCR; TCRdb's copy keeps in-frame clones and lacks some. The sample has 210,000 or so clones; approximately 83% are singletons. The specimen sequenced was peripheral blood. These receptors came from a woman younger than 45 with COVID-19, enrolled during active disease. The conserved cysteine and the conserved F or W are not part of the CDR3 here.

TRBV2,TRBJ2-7,ASSEMGQGASAGGRYEQY
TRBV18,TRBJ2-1,ASSLQRSGGNYNEQF
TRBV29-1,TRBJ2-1,SVEGEDRVTREQF
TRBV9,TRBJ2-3,ASSVLGGGTDTQY
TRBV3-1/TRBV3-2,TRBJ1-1,ASSQFGSGSNTEAF
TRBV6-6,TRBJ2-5,ASSFYTQGSETQY
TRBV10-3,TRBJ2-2,AISVIAQTNTGELF
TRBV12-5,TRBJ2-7,ASGLAGVDYEQY
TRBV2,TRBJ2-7,ASKTRASGSYEQY
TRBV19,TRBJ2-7,ASSIGQGSSYEQY
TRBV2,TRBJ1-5,ASKGEANQPQH
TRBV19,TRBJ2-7,ASSISGSGGSLYEQY
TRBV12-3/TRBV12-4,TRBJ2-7,ASSGGNEQY
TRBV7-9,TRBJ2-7,ASSWASGGGEQY
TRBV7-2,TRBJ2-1,ASSPTGTSYGNEQF
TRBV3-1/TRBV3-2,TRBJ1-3,ASSQGTGTPGVTIY
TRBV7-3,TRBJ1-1,ASSLGGSTEAF
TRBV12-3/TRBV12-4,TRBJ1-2,ASRRQDSHT
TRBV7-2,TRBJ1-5,ASSPEGVNQPQH
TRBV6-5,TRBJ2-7,ASSYVGGEQY
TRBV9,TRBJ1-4,ASSVRGGGINEKLF
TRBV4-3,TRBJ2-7,ASSQDSQGPYEQY
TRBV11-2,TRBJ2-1,ASSFWGGVDNEQF
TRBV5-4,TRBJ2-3,ASRAGTSTDTQY
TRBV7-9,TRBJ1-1,ASSFRAGQNTEAF
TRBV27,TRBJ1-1,ASRFDRGRTEAF
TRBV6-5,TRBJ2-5,ASRWTSGGSETQY
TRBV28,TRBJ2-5,ASSSPSDRRTRETQY
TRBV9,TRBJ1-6,ASSPADRSHSPLH
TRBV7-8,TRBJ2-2,ASSLARRPTGELF
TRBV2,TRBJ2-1,ASRRTSGSSYNEQF